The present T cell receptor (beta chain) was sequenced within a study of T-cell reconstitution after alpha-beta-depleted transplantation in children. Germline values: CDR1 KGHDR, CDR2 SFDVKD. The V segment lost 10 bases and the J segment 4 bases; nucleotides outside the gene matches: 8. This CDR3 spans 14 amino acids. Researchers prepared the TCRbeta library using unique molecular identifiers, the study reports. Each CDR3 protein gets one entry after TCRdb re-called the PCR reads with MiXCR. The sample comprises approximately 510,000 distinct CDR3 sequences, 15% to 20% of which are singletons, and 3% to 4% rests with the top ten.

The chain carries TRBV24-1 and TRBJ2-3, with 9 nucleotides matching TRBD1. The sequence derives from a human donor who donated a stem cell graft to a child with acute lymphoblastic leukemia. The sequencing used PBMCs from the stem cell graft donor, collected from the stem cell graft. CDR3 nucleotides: TGTGCCACGGCCGGGACAGGGCAATCAGATACGCAGTATTTT. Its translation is CATAGTGQSDTQYF.